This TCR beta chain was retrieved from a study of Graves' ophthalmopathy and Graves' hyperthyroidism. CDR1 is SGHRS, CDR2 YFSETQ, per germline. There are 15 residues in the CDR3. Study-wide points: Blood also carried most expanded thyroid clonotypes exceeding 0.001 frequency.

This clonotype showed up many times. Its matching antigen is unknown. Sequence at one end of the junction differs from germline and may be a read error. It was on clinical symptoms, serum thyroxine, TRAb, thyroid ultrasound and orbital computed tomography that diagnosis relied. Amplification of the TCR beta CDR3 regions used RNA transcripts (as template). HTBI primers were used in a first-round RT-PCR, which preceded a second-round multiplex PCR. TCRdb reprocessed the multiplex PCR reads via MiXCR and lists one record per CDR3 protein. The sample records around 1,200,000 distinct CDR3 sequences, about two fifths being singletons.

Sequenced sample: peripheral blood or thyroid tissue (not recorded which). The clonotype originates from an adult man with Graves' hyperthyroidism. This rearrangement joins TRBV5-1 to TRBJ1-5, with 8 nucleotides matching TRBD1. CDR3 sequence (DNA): TGTGCCAGCAGTCCCGGGACAGGCCTTAATCAGCCCCAGCATTTT. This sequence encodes CASSPGTGLNQPQHF. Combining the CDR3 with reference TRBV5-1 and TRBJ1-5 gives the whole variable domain KAGVTQTPRYLIKTRGQQVTLSCSPISGHRSVSWYQQTPGQGLQFLFEYFSETQRNKGNFPGRFSGRQFSNSRSEMNVSTLELGDSALYLCASSPGTGLNQPQHFGDGTRLSIL.